This paragraph reports one T cell receptor beta chain. TCRdb reprocessed the reads with MiXCR, giving one entry per CDR3 protein. Of about 180,000 distinct CDR3 sequences listed, around 14% are singletons. Germline loops: CDR1 SNHLY, CDR2 FYNNEI. V gave up 3 bases and J gave up 3 bases, with 11 bases separating them. This CDR3 spans 14 amino acids. The sample comes from a study of T cell repertoires in cytomegalovirus infection. This clonotype originated in a human donor in good health (CMV status not recorded). Some clones in this sample may be carry-over from other donors' samples. Material for sequencing was PBMCs. The rearrangement uses TRBV2 and TRBJ1-1, with D perhaps TRBD1 (5 bases). The CDR3 sequence: CASSERRGDTEAFF. DNA for the CDR3: TGTGCCAGCAGTGAGAGGCGAGGGGACACTGAAGCTTTCTTT. Filled out from reference TRBV2 and TRBJ1-1, the complete variable domain reads EPEVTQTPSHQVTQMGQEVILRCVPISNHLYFYWYRQILGQKVEFLVSFYNNEISEKSEIFDDQFSVERPDGSNFTLKIRSTKLEDSAMYFCASSERRGDTEAFFGQGTRLTVV.